Each of the 25 T cell receptor beta chains below was sequenced from the same sample in a study of long-term antiretroviral therapy in people with HIV. Version v3.0 of the immunoSEQ assay ran at survey level. Here immunoSEQ multiplex PCR was the method, and the copy in TCRdb shows in-frame clones only, minus some. The sample gives 20,000 to 25,000 clones, 83% of which show up once; 5.1% is in the top ten. The sequencing used unsorted PBMCs, collected 3 years after starting antiretroviral therapy. These receptor sequences come from a man between 18 and 29 years old with HIV.

This rearrangement joins TRBV11-2 to TRBJ2-7, with D unclear. With 0 bases removed from V and 3 bases from J, the gap between germline ends came to 9 bases. The CDR3 is 14 residues long. The germline V gene encodes CDR1 SGHAT and CDR2 FQNNGV. The CDR3 here is CASSLDLGGYEQYF. CDR3 bases: TGTGCCAGCAGCTTAGATCTCGGCGGCTACGAGCAGTACTTC.

The chain carries TRBV4-1 and TRBJ1-1, with D perhaps TRBD1 (5 bases). The CDR3 totals 15 residues. Germline-derived CDR1 and CDR2 are MGHRA and YSYEKL. V lost 1 base, J lost 4 bases, and 13 bases lay in between. For the CDR3, the DNA is TGCGCCAGCAGCCAAGTTATGGGGGTCCCCACTGAAGCTTTCTTT. Translation: CASSQVMGVPTEAFF.

J is TRBJ1-2 and V is TRBV6-1, with 7 nucleotides matching TRBD1. The CDR3 runs 12 residues. In germline, CDR1 is MNHNS, CDR2 SASEGT. The V segment lost 6 bases and the J segment 4 bases; nucleotides outside the gene matches: 2. CDR3 in DNA: TGTGCCAGCAGGGGACAGCCCTATGGCTACACCTTC. Amino acids: CASRGQPYGYTF.

V gene TRBV27 combines with J gene TRBJ2-3, with TRBD2 as a possible D gene (5 bases). The V end was cut by 6 bases, the J end by 6 bases, with 16 bases between. Per the germline V gene, CDR1 is MNHEY and CDR2 is SMNVEV (reference sequence). The CDR3 loop spans 14 amino acids. Here the CDR3 reads CASRIRRGADTQYF. The DNA for the CDR3 is TGTGCCAGCAGGATCCGACGGGGAGCGGATACGCAGTATTTT.

The chain carries TRBV7-6 and TRBJ2-5, with a weak D call TRBD2 (7 bases). The CDR3 is 17 residues long. V lost 1 base, J lost 2 bases, and 17 bases lay in between. Germline values: CDR1 SGHVS, CDR2 FNYEAQ. CDR3 region: CASSLDRGGQDQETQYF. The CDR3 DNA follows: TGTGCCAGCAGCTTAGATAGGGGGGGCCAGGATCAAGAGACCCAGTACTTC.

This clone was seen only once. The chain uses TRBV7-8 and TRBJ1-2, with D tentatively TRBD1 (5 bases). Germline-derived CDR1 and CDR2 are SGHVS and FQNEAQ. The CDR3 loop spans 15 amino acids. V lost 8 bases, J lost 6 bases, and 22 bases lay in between. The CDR3 protein is CASGGADRKYDGYTF. CDR3 nucleotides: TGTGCCAGCGGGGGTGCAGACAGAAAATACGATGGCTACACCTTC.

CDR3 region: CASSQFSRYNEQFF. CDR3 in DNA: TGTGCCAGCAGCCAATTCAGCAGATACAATGAGCAGTTCTTC. The chain has TRBV16 and TRBJ2-1; D not resolved. This CDR3 comprises 14 residues. The germline V and J ends were trimmed by 1 base and 4 bases, with 8 bases remaining between them. CDR1 is KGHSY, CDR2 FQNENV, per germline.

Concerning this clone: Other DNA sequences in this specimen translate into the identical CDR3. The V call is TRBV11-2, the J call TRBJ1-5, with 7 bases matching TRBD1. The CDR3 loop spans 13 amino acids. With 5 bases clipped from V and 4 bases from J, the junction kept 2 bases outside the gene matches. The germline gives CDR1 SGHAT, CDR2 FQNNGV. The CDR3 DNA follows: TGTGCCAGCAGCCCAGGGGGAAATCAGCCCCAGCATTTT. Residues: CASSPGGNQPQHF.

This chain links TRBV1 with TRBJ1-5. TRBV1 is a known pseudogene. The CDR3 runs to 15 residues. CDR3 region: CTSSQDSGRNQPQHF. CDR3 in DNA: TGCACCAGCAGCCAAGATTCAGGGAGAAATCAGCCCCAGCATTTT.

V gene TRBV30 combines with J gene TRBJ2-2; D remains unclear. This CDR3 has 13 residues. With 5 bases removed from V and 0 bases from J, the gap between germline ends came to 7 bases. Germline V gene data show CDR1 as GTSNPN and CDR2 as SVGIG (reference sequence). The CDR3 loop reads CAWRTTNTGELFF. In nucleotides, the CDR3 is TGTGCCTGGCGTACCACGAACACCGGGGAGCTGTTTTTT. Together with reference TRBV30 and TRBJ2-2, the CDR3 gives the full variable domain: SQTIHQWPATLVQPVGSPLSLECTVEGTSNPNLYWYRQAAGRGLQLLFYSVGIGQISSEVPQNLSASRPQDRQFILSSKKLLLSDSGFYLCAWRTTNTGELFFGEGSRLTVL.

This chain joins TRBV11-2 and TRBJ2-5; no clear D gene. The V end lost 5 bases, the J end lost 2 bases, and 12 bases lay between the germline ends. CDR3 length: 14 residues. From germline, CDR1 is SGHAT and CDR2 FQNNGV. The CDR3 bases are TGTGCCAGCAGCCATGTCGTCGGTCAAGAGACCCAGTACTTC. Translated: CASSHVVGQETQYF.

The chain carries TRBV6-1 and TRBJ2-7; maybe TRBD2 (5 bases). CDR1 is MNHNS, CDR2 SASEGT, per germline. CDR3 size: 14 residues. Between the trimmed V and J ends, which lost 1 base and 4 bases, there was a span of 11 bases. This CDR3 reads CASSEEGDGYEQYF. The CDR3 DNA is TGTGCCAGCAGTGAAGAGGGAGACGGGTACGAGCAGTACTTC.

The chain joins TRBV6-6 to TRBJ2-7; tentatively, D is TRBD1 (6 bases). The CDR3 totals 12 residues. V was trimmed by 5 bases and J by 6 bases, leaving 11 bases between them. Germline loops: CDR1 MNHNY, CDR2 SVGAGI (reference sequence). CDR3 DNA sequence: TGTGCCAGCAGTACAGGGTCCGGCGAGCAGTACGTC. As protein: CASSTGSGEQYV.

V is TRBV7-9 and J is TRBJ1-2; 7 bases are shared with TRBD1. V lost 1 base, J lost 7 bases, and 9 bases stayed unmatched. Germline lookup yields CDR1 SEHNR and CDR2 FQNEAQ (reference sequence). The CDR3 is made up of 15 amino acids. DNA for the CDR3: TGTGCCAGCAGCTTAGAGGGGACAGCCAGCGGTGGCTACACCTTC. The encoded protein is CASSLEGTASGGYTF.

The chain couples TRBV10-2 to TRBJ1-1; TRBD1 aligns across 12 bases. V gave up 6 bases and J gave up 1 base; unmatched junction bases: 15. The CDR3 loop spans 19 amino acids. Germline V gene data show CDR1 as WSHSY and CDR2 as SAAADI. Here the CDR3 DNA reads TGCGCCAGCAGGCCCACTAATCCGGGACAGGGGGCATGGAACACTGAAGCTTTCTTT. Translating gives CASRPTNPGQGAWNTEAFF.

V and J are TRBV7-2 and TRBJ1-2, with D possibly being TRBD1 (5 bases). Germline-derived CDR1 and CDR2 are SGHTA and FQGNSA. CDR3 length equals 14 residues. V gave up 5 bases and J gave up 2 bases, with 12 bases separating them. The CDR3: CASSPGHSNYGYTF. The CDR3 DNA is TGTGCCAGCAGCCCAGGACATTCAAACTATGGCTACACCTTC.

The chain links TRBV10-1 to TRBJ2-3, with D possibly matching TRBD1 (6 bases). CDR3 length equals 15 residues. CDR1 and CDR2 from the germline V gene are WNHNN and SYGVQD (reference sequence). Trimming stripped 2 bases from V and 6 bases from J, with 15 bases between. The CDR3 region has the DNA TGCGCCAGCAGTGAGGGGGGCCGCTCTATGGATACGCAGTATTTT. The encoded protein is CASSEGGRSMDTQYF.

The chain uses TRBV11-2 and TRBJ2-3; 7 positions agree with TRBD1. CDR1 is SGHAT and CDR2 is FQNNGV in the germline V gene. The CDR3 is 17 residues long. The J segment lost 0 bases and the V segment lost 4 bases, leaving 10 bases of the junction unmatched. The CDR3 bases are TGTGCCAGCAGCTCCGCCGGGACAGCCTTTAGCACAGATACGCAGTATTTT. It specifies CASSSAGTAFSTDTQYF.

This chain connects TRBV2 to TRBJ2-5; D is uncertain. Trimming stripped 5 bases from V and 1 base from J, with 8 bases between. This CDR3 is 13 amino acids long. Germline CDR1 reads SNHLY; CDR2 reads FYNNEI. The CDR3 DNA sequence: TGTGCCAGCAGTTATGTGCCCCAAGAGACCCAGTACTTC. It codes for CASSYVPQETQYF.

The chain joins TRBV6-6 to TRBJ2-5; D possibly corresponds to TRBD2 (6 bases). V lost 4 bases, J lost 3 bases, and 12 bases lay in between. Looked up from germline, CDR1 is MNHNY and CDR2 is SVGAGI (reference sequence). This CDR3 has 14 amino acids. The CDR3 region is CASSFQTREETQYF. The CDR3 DNA follows: TGTGCCAGCAGTTTTCAGACTAGAGAAGAGACCCAGTACTTC.

V is TRBV28 and J is TRBJ1-1; D is possibly TRBD1 (5 bases). Germline CDR1 reads MDHEN; CDR2 reads SYDVKM. The length of the CDR3 is 14 residues. Trimming left V 3 bases short and J 5 bases short, with 13 bases between. As DNA, the CDR3 is TGTGCCAGCAGTTTCCTCCCGGGGGGGACTGAAGCTTTCTTT. Translation: CASSFLPGGTEAFF.

The chain links TRBV6-5 to TRBJ1-1; 10 bases align to TRBD1. J was trimmed by 4 bases and V by 4 bases; bases with no gene match: 0. CDR1 is MNHEY and CDR2 is SVGAGI in the germline V gene. The CDR3 covers 13 residues. The CDR3 bases are TGTGCCAGCAGTTGGACAGGGGGCACTGAAGCTTTCTTT. Its translation: CASSWTGGTEAFF.

This clone was observed a single time. The CDR3 bases are TGTGCCAGCAGGGACACCGTGATGGATGAGCAGTTCTTC. Translating gives CASRDTVMDEQFF. This chain links TRBV6-5 with TRBJ2-1; D perhaps matches TRBD1 (5 bases). Germline lookup yields CDR1 MNHEY and CDR2 SVGAGI. The CDR3 is made up of 13 amino acids. V was clipped by 6 bases and J by 8 bases, with 14 bases between them.

The chain is built from TRBV9 and TRBJ2-2; 9 nucleotides agree with TRBD1. This CDR3 has 17 amino acids. Per germline, CDR1 SGDLS and CDR2 YYNGEE. The V segment lost 2 bases and the J segment 2 bases; nucleotides outside the gene matches: 7. The CDR3, as DNA: TGTGCCAGCAGCGTCCGGAGGGACAGGGTTAACACCGGGGAGCTGTTTTTT. It codes for CASSVRRDRVNTGELFF.

This clone was seen once. This rearrangement joins TRBV7-9 to TRBJ2-5; D possibly uses TRBD1 or TRBD2 (5 bases each). The V and J ends lost 3 bases and 7 bases respectively, with 12 bases between them. The CDR3 has 13 amino acids. Germline V gene sequence: CDR1 SEHNR, CDR2 FQNEAQ (reference sequence). CDR3 in amino acids: CASSFLGEGTQYF. For the CDR3, the DNA is TGTGCCAGCAGCTTTCTGGGGGAAGGGACCCAGTACTTC.